A single sample gave rise to the 4 T cell receptor beta chains below, sequenced in a study of spatial heterogeneity in lung cancer. As to time point: sample taken at primary tumor resection. Frozen PBMC, nontumor lung or tumor provided whole RNA, which was sequenced unsorted. TCRdb recomputed calls from the 5' RACE reads with MiXCR, one row per CDR3 protein. The table has under 75,000 distinct CDR3 sequences, about an eighth seen once; the top ten hold about 7.1%. The source material was PBMCs, sampled at surgery. All receptors derive from a male donor with early-stage non-small cell lung cancer.

The chain couples TRBV5-4 to TRBJ2-1; D is ambiguous. Per the germline V gene, CDR1 is SGHNT and CDR2 is YYREEE (reference sequence). V was clipped by 1 base and J by 6 bases, with 17 bases between them. The CDR3 extends over 16 amino acids. The CDR3 spells CASSLSDDSPSNEQFF. The CDR3 region has the DNA TGTGCCAGCAGCTTGTCAGATGACTCCCCAAGCAATGAGCAGTTCTTC.

This clonotype has a count of ten or more. At one boundary the junction diverges from the germline segment, which might be a read error. The J gene is TRBJ2-7, the V gene TRBV6-6; maybe TRBD2 (6 bases). The germline CDR1 and CDR2 sequences are MNHNY and SVGAGI (reference sequence). The CDR3 covers 15 residues. CDR3 sequence (DNA): TGTGCCAGCAGGGAGGGGAGTTACGACTCCGACGAGCAGTACTTC. Translating gives CASREGSYDSDEQYF.

The sample holds many counts of this clonotype. The V call is TRBV5-1, the J call TRBJ1-4, with TRBD1 as a possible D gene (5 bases). CDR1 SGHRS and CDR2 YFSETQ come from the germline V gene. V dropped 0 bases and J dropped 8 bases, with 14 bases sitting between them. The CDR3 covers 15 residues. CDR3 residues: CASSLDPGGSEKLFF. CDR3 bases: TGCGCCAGCAGCTTGGATCCCGGGGGAAGCGAAAAACTGTTTTTT. The full variable domain, with the rest looked up from reference TRBV5-1 and TRBJ1-4, is KAGVTQTPRYLIKTRGQQVTLSCSPISGHRSVSWYQQTPGQGLQFLFEYFSETQRNKGNFPGRFSGRQFSNSRSEMNVSTLELGDSALYLCASSLDPGGSEKLFFGSGTQLSVL.

This clonotype was seen repeatedly, ten times or more. J is TRBJ2-7 and V is TRBV2; D gene ambiguous. CDR1 is SNHLY and CDR2 is FYNNEI in the germline V gene. Trimming stripped 6 bases from V and 3 bases from J, with 9 bases between. This CDR3 has 12 residues. The CDR3 loop is CASRSQIYEQYF. As DNA, the CDR3 is TGTGCCAGCAGGAGCCAGATCTACGAGCAGTACTTC.